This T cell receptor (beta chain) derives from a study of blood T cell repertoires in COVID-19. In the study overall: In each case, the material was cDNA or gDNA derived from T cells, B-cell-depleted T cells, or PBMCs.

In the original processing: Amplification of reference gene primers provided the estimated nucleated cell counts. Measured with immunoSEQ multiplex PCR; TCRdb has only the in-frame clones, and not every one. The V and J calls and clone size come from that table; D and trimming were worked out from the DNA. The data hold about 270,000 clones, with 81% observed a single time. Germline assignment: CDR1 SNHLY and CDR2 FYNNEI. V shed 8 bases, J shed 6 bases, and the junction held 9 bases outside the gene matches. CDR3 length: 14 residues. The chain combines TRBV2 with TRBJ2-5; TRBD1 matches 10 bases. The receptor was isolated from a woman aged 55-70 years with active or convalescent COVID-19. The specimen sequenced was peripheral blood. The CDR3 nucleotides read TGTGCCAGCGGGACGGGGACAGGGGAACAGACCCAGTACTTC. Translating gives CASGTGTGEQTQYF.